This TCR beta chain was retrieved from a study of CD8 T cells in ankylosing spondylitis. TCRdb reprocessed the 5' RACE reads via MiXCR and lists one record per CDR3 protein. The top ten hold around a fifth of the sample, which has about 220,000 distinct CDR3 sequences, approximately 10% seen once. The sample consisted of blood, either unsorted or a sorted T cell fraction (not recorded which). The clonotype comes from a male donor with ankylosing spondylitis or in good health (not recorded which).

CDR3 sequence reads: CASSLVGRTEAFF. CDR3 sequence (DNA): TGCGCCAGCAGCTTGGTCGGGAGAACTGAAGCTTTCTTT. The V and J genes are TRBV5-1 and TRBJ1-1, with D unresolved. Germline V gives CDR1 SGHRS, CDR2 YFSETQ. This CDR3 is built from 13 residues. The V and J ends lost 0 bases and 5 bases respectively, with 8 bases between them.